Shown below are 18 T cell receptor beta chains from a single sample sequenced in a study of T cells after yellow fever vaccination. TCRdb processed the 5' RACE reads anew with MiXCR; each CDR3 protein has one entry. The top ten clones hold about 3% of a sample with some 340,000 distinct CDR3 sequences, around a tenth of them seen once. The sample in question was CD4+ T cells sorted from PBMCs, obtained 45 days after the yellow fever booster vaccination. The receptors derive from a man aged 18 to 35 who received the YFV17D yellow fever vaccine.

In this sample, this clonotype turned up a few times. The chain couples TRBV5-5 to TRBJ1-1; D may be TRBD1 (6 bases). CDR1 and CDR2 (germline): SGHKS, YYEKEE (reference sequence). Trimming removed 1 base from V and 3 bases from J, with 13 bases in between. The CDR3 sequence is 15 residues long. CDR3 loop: CASSLSLRGDTEAFF. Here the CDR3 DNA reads TGTGCCAGCAGCTTGTCGTTAAGGGGGGACACTGAAGCTTTCTTT.

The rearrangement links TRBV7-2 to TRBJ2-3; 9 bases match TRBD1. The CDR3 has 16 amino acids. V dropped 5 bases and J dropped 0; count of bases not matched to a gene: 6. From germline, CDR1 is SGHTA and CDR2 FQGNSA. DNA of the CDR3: TGTGCCAGCAGCCCCGGGGGGACAGGGAGCACAGATACGCAGTATTTT. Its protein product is CASSPGGTGSTDTQYF.

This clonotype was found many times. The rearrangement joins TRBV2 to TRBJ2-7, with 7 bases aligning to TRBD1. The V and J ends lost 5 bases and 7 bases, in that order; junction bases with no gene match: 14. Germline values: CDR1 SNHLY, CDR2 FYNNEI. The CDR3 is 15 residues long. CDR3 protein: CASSPQGRSYGEQYF. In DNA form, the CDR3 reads TGTGCCAGCAGTCCACAGGGGAGATCCTACGGGGAGCAGTACTTC. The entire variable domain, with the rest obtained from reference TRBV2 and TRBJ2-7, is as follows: EPEVTQTPSHQVTQMGQEVILRCVPISNHLYFYWYRQILGQKVEFLVSFYNNEISEKSEIFDDQFSVERPDGSNFTLKIRSTKLEDSAMYFCASSPQGRSYGEQYFGPGTRLTVT.

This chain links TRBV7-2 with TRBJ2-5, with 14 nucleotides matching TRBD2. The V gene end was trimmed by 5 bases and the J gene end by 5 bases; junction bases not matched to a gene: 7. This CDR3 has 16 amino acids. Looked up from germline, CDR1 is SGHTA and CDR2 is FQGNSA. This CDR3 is CASSRLAGGFGETQYF. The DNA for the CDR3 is TGTGCCAGCAGCCGACTAGCGGGGGGGTTCGGGGAGACCCAGTACTTC.

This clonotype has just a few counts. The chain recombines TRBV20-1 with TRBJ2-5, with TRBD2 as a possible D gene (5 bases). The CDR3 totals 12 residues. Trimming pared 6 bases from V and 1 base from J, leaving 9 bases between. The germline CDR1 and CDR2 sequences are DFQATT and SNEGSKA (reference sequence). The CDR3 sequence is CSARAFQETQYF. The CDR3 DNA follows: TGCAGTGCGAGGGCCTTCCAAGAGACCCAGTACTTC.

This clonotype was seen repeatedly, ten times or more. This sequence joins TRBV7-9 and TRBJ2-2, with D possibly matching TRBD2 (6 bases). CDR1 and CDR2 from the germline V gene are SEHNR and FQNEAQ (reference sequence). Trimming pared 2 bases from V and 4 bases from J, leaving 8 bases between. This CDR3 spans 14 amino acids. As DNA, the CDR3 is TGTGCCAGCAGCTTACGGGGGAGCACCGGGGAGCTGTTTTTT. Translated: CASSLRGSTGELFF.

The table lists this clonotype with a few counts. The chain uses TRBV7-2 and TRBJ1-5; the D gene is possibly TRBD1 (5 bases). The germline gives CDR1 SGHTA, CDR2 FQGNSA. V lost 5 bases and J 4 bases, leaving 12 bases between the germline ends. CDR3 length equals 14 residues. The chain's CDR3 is CASSANGGNQPQHF. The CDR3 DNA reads TGTGCCAGCAGCGCCAATGGGGGGAATCAGCCCCAGCATTTT.

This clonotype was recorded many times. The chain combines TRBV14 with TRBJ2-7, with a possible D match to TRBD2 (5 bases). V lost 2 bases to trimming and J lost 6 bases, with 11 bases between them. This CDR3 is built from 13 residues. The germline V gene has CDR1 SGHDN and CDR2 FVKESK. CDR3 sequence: CASSQLYGSEQYV. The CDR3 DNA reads TGTGCCAGCAGCCAATTATATGGGAGCGAGCAGTACGTC.

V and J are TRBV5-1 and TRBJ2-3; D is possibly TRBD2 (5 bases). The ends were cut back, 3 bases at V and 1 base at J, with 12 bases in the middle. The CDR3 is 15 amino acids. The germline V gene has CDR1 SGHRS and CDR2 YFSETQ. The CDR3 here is CASSWAGSGTDTQYF. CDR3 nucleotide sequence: TGCGCCAGCAGCTGGGCGGGTAGCGGCACAGATACGCAGTATTTT.

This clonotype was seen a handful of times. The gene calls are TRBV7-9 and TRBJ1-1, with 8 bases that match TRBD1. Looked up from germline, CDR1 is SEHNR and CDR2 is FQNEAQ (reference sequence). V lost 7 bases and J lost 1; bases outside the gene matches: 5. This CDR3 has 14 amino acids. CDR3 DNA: TGTGCCAGCACCCGGACAGGGCAGAACACTGAAGCTTTCTTT. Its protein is CASTRTGQNTEAFF.

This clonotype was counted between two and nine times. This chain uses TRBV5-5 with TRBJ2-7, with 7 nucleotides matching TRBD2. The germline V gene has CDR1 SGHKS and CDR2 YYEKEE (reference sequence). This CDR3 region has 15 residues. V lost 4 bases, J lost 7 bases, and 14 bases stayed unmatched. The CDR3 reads CASSPPFRGEGEQYF. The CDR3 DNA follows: TGTGCCAGCAGCCCGCCCTTTCGGGGGGAGGGAGAGCAGTACTTC.

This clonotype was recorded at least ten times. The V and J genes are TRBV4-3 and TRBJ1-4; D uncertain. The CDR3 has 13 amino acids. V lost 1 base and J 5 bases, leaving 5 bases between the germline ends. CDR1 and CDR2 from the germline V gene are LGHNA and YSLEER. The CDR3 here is CASSQARNEKLFF. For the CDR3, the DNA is TGCGCCAGCAGCCAAGCGAGGAATGAAAAACTGTTTTTT.

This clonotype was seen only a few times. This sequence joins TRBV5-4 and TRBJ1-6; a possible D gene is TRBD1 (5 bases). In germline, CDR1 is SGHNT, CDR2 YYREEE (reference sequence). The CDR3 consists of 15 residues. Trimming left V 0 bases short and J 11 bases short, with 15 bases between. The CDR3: CASSLAGREIAPLHF. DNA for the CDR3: TGTGCCAGCAGCTTGGCAGGCAGGGAGATCGCACCCCTCCACTTT.

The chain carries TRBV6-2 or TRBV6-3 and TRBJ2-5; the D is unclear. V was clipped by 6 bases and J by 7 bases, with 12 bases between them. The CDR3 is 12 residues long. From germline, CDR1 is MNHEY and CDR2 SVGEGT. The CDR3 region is CASSPSAGTQYF. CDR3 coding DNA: TGTGCCAGCAGCCCCTCTGCCGGGACCCAGTACTTC.

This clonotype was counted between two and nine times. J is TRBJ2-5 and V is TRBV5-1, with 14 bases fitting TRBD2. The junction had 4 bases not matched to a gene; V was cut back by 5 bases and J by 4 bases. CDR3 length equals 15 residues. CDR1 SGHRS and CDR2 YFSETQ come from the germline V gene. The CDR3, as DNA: TGCGCCAGCAGGTTCGGGACTAGCGGGGGAGAGACCCAGTACTTC. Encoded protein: CASRFGTSGGETQYF.

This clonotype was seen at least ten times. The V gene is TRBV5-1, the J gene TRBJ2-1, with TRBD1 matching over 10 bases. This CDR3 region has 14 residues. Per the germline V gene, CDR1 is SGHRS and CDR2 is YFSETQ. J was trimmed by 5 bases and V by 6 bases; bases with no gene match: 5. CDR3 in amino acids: CASKRQGADNEQFF. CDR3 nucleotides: TGCGCCAGCAAGAGACAGGGGGCTGACAATGAGCAGTTCTTC.

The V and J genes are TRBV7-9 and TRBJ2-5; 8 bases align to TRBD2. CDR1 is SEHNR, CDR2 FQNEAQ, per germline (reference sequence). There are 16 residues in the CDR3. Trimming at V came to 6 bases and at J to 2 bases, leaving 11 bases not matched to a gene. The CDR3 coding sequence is TGTGCCAGCAGGGCGCCTCCGGGGGGGGAACAAGAGACCCAGTACTTC. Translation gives CASRAPPGGEQETQYF.

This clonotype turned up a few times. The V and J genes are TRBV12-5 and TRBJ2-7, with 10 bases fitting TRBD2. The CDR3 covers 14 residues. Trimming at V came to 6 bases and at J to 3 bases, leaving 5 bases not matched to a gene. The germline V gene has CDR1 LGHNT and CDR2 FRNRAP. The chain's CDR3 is CASGRSGGLYEQYF. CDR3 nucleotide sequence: TGTGCTAGTGGCCGTAGCGGGGGGCTCTACGAGCAGTACTTC.